This T cell receptor (beta chain) was identified during a study of beta chain features in type 1 diabetes. As for the study in general: Examination of sorted cells across all samples involved over 85,000,000 cells. Study-wide points: Shortening that was moderate but significant affected the TCRB CDR3s of Type 1 diabetes patients in all four CD4+ subsets.

This clone has only a few counts. Its target is not known. Sequenced material consisted of expressed TCRB transcripts (all of the isolated RNA was reverse transcribed). TCRdb's copy holds only in-frame clones and misses some; the assay was immunoSEQ multiplex PCR. Here the sample spans 250,000 to 300,000 clones, over 11% being singletons. CDR3 length: 15 residues. Between the trimmed V and J ends, which lost 5 bases and 7 bases, there was a span of 18 bases. Germline loops: CDR1 SEHNR, CDR2 FQNEAQ (reference sequence). This chain uses TRBV7-9 with TRBJ2-1; D is possibly TRBD1 (5 bases). Sequencing was performed on naive CD4+ T cells from blood. This clonotype was sampled from a man under 40 with type 1 diabetes. The chain's CDR3 is CASSRTRVSVNEQFF. CDR3 DNA: TGTGCCAGCAGCAGGACACGGGTTAGTGTGAATGAGCAGTTCTTC. The whole variable domain, remainder taken from reference TRBV7-9 and TRBJ2-1, is DTGVSQNPRHKITKRGQNVTFRCDPISEHNRLYWYRQTLGQGPEFLTYFQNEAQLEKSRLLSDRFSAERPKGSFSTLEIQRTEQGDSAMYLCASSRTRVSVNEQFFGPGTRLTVL.